The text below deals with one T cell receptor (beta chain). The antigen it recognizes is unknown. No quality values exist for individual bases; no much larger clone is one base distant. This entry belongs to a study of T-cell memory formation after mild COVID-19 (dated by TCRdb to about 2021). For the study in its entirety: Most TCR sequence clusters were specific to one of the two donors. Longitudinal TCRalpha and TCRbeta repertoire sequencing tracked T-cell clones expanding and contracting after mild COVID-19 in a couple of donors. The cohort comprised two young, previously healthy adult volunteers, one female and one male.

What the research found in general, with its limitations: SARS-CoV-2 specificity was not confirmed for the second-wave clones peaking on day 37. Balanced CD4/CD8 phenotypes were observed for clones contracting from day 15 to 85, whereas a bias towards CD4+ was observed for a second wave of clones expanding from day 15 to 37. The study included only a couple of mild cases, and larger cohorts that include severe cases with pre-infection samples were judged to be necessary. Contracting CD4+ clones appeared mostly in the CM and EM memory subsets, whereas CD8+ clones were enriched in EMRA. The detection of some responding clones in pre-infection memory suggests that pre-existing cross-reactive memory T cells joined the SARS-CoV-2 response.

For sequencing, an Illumina NovaSeq 6000 was employed. TCRalpha and TCRbeta cDNA libraries were constructed by 5'RACE with constant-segment primers, with sample barcodes and unique molecular identifiers being introduced. RNA was extracted from every sample with Trizol reagent. Library amplification was performed in two PCR steps, and a second sample barcode and Illumina TruSeq adapters were introduced in the second step. Sequencing of the libraries was done on an Illumina NovaSeq, producing 2 x 150 bp paired-end reads. Processing in the source paper ran as follows. Demultiplexing of reads and collapsing into UMI-guided consensus sequences were performed with migec v1.2.7. Using mixcr v2.1.11, the UMI consensuses were aligned to TRA and TRB V and J templates and assembled into clonotypes. A clonotype was counted as expanded or contracted only if both edgeR and NoisET called the change significant, with noise models trained on biological replicates. For edgeR calls, the cutoffs were a false discovery rate-adjusted p below 0.01 and a log2 fold-change threshold of 1. As an exploratory analysis of dynamics, max-normalized trajectories of the 1000 most abundant clonotypes were examined by PCA with hierarchical clustering. The CD4 or CD8 phenotype of responding clones was assigned using the separately sequenced CD4+ and CD8+ repertoires. TCRdb applied fastp at Q25 and MiXCR to the public reads, then kept only in-frame beta chains. Each CDR3 protein gets just one entry, which takes the most common genes and DNA from the rows behind it. These V and J calls originate from TCRdb's pipeline instead of the authors' own analysis. In this sample the table shows 300,000 to 350,000 distinct CDR3 sequences, 15% to 20% of which occur a single time. Of the sample, roughly 21% is held by the ten largest clones.

PBMCs were isolated by Ficoll-Paque density gradient centrifugation. The germline V gene provides CDR1 SNHLY and CDR2 FYNNEI. V and J are trimmed by 2 bases and 3 bases, and the gene matches miss 6 bases of the junction. Measured from the cysteine to the phenylalanine, the CDR3 is 15 residues long. CDR3 DNA only is kept here, 45 bases in frame from base 1. Sequenced: PBMCs or a T cell subset sorted from them (not recorded which). This clonotype was sampled from a young man who had mild COVID-19 (a few samples of this study predate the infection). The sample titles of this study are shuffled in the database, so cell type and time point are left out; the donor was told from shared clones. The V and J genes are TRBV2 and TRBJ2-7, with 8 middle bases fitting TRBD1. CDR3 protein: CASSERTGKVYEQYF. The sequence in DNA is TGTGCCAGCAGTGAAAGGACAGGGAAGGTCTACGAGCAGTACTTC.